This T cell receptor beta chain was recorded in a study of response to subunit inactivated influenza vaccine. Using its own MiXCR run on the RT-PCR reads, TCRdb lists one record per CDR3 protein. The sample holds under 200,000 distinct CDR3 sequences, roughly a tenth seen once. CDR1 and CDR2 (germline): SGHRS, YFSETQ. V lost 0 bases and J lost 4, with 11 bases in between. CDR3 length equals 14 residues. This clonotype was detected many times. Its specificity is not known. Study-wide results and caveats: The authors put forward the suggestion that each seasonal influenza vaccination may bring in only a limited number of new T cells.

Sample: non-naive T cells sorted from PBMCs, taken roughly 6 weeks after vaccination. The chain links TRBV5-1 to TRBJ2-7; tentatively, D is TRBD1 (5 bases). This receptor was obtained from a man over 45 who received an inactivated influenza vaccine. CDR3 DNA: TGCGCCAGCAGCTTGGTACCGCAGGGTTACGAGCAGTACTTC. Translated, it gives CASSLVPQGYEQYF.